One sample yielded the 27 T cell receptor beta chains listed below, sequenced in a study of CD8+ T cells in alopecia areata. RNA was extracted and reverse transcribed into cDNA as the sequencing template. Sequencing used immunoSEQ multiplex PCR; TCRdb keeps in-frame clones, though not all of them. The sample carries under 250,000 clones, approximately 52% recorded once. This specimen was CD4+ T cells sorted from blood, taken at week 0. These receptors originate from a human donor with alopecia areata.

V gene TRBV6-1 combines with J gene TRBJ1-1, with 8 bases fitting TRBD1. CDR1 and CDR2 from the germline V gene are MNHNS and SASEGT. With 4 bases clipped from V and 0 bases from J, the junction kept 7 bases outside the gene matches. The CDR3 extends over 16 amino acids. CDR3 nucleotides: TGTGCCAGCAGTGGGGACAGGTTTAATATGAACACTGAAGCTTTCTTT. Its protein is CASSGDRFNMNTEAFF.

In this sample, this clone turned up a few times. This rearrangement joins TRBV7-2 to TRBJ1-5; tentatively, D is TRBD1 (6 bases). Germline V lookup: CDR1 SGHTA, CDR2 FQGNSA. Trimming stripped 5 bases from V and 3 bases from J, with 14 bases between. The CDR3 loop spans 15 amino acids. CDR3 in amino acids: CASSSRGRANQPQHF. In nucleotides, the CDR3 is TGTGCCAGCAGCAGCAGGGGCAGAGCCAATCAGCCCCAGCATTTT.

The chain uses TRBV23-1 and TRBJ1-1; D call uncertain. TRBV23-1 is sorted into the ORF group, with uncertain function. The length of the CDR3 is 17 residues. Trimming cost V 1 base and J 4 bases, with 19 bases left between them. Here the CDR3 reads CASSQFLSSGPSTEAFF. CDR3 coding DNA: TGCGCCAGCAGTCAATTCCTGTCTTCCGGCCCTTCCACTGAAGCTTTCTTT.

The genes are TRBV30 and TRBJ1-5; D gene uncertain. Germline assignment: CDR1 GTSNPN and CDR2 SVGIG (reference sequence). This CDR3 contains 12 residues. V gave up 4 bases and J gave up 2 bases, with 6 bases separating them. DNA for the CDR3: TGTGCCTGGACCCGGGGCAATCAGCCCCAGCATTTT. Its translation is CAWTRGNQPQHF.

The chain couples TRBV12-5 to TRBJ1-1; D is unresolved. The germline V and J ends were trimmed by 0 bases and 6 bases, with 20 bases remaining between them. The CDR3 has 17 amino acids. The germline CDR1 and CDR2 sequences are LGHNT and FRNRAP. CDR3 bases: TGTGCTAGTGGTTTGGTAGTTGTCAGGAGCCACGTCCCTGAAGCTTTCTTT. Amino acids: CASGLVVVRSHVPEAFF.

This clone was seen only a few times. The CDR3 sequence: CSVVTGTSSSYEQYF. The CDR3 coding sequence is TGCAGCGTCGTTACCGGGACTTCGAGCTCCTACGAGCAGTACTTC. The rearrangement links TRBV29-1 to TRBJ2-7, with D possibly matching TRBD2 (6 bases). The CDR3 is 15 residues long. Germline V CDR1 and CDR2: SQVTM, ANQGSEA. Trimming pared 6 bases from V and 0 bases from J, leaving 18 bases between.

The chain couples TRBV2 to TRBJ1-4; the D gene is possibly TRBD1 (6 bases). V lost 4 bases, J lost 7 bases, and 13 bases lay in between. The CDR3 has 14 residues. Germline V gives CDR1 SNHLY, CDR2 FYNNEI. The CDR3 nucleotides are TGTGCCAGCAGTGCAGGGGATGTTCGTGAAAAACTGTTTTTT. It yields the protein CASSAGDVREKLFF.

V and J are TRBV13 and TRBJ2-3; tentatively, D is TRBD2 (6 bases). CDR3 size: 15 residues. Germline V CDR1 and CDR2: PRHDT, FYEKMQ (reference sequence). Deletions cut 5 bases from V and 2 bases from J, with 14 bases between. In DNA form, the CDR3 reads TGTGCCAGCAGCCCTAGCGCGCAAAACACAGATACGCAGTATTTT. Translated: CASSPSAQNTDTQYF.

This clone turned up a few times. The V and J genes are TRBV6-5 and TRBJ2-1, with D possibly being TRBD1 (5 bases). Germline CDR1 and CDR2: MNHEY and SVGAGI. CDR3 length equals 15 residues. Trimming removed 5 bases at V and 7 bases at J, with 18 bases between. The CDR3 spells CASSPIRTQGNEQFF. CDR3 nucleotides: TGTGCCAGCAGTCCGATTAGGACACAAGGAAATGAGCAGTTCTTC.

In this sample, this clone turned up a few times. V is TRBV10-2 and J is TRBJ1-1; 10 positions agree with TRBD1. V lost 4 bases, J lost 4 bases, and 0 bases stayed unmatched. The CDR3 consists of 13 residues. CDR1 is WSHSY and CDR2 is SAAADI in the germline V gene. CDR3 bases: TGCGCCAGCAGTGGACAGGGGGCCACTGAAGCTTTCTTT. Encoded protein: CASSGQGATEAFF.

This clone has only a few counts. The V gene is TRBV2, the J gene TRBJ2-7, with no clear D. V lost 6 bases to trimming and J lost 2 bases, with 5 bases between them. From germline, CDR1 is SNHLY and CDR2 FYNNEI. The CDR3 is 11 amino acids. The CDR3 coding sequence is TGTGCCAGCAGGACCACCTACGAGCAGTACTTC. This encodes CASRTTYEQYF.

This clone turned up a few times. The chain employs TRBV7-8 and TRBJ2-3, with D maybe TRBD1 (6 bases). Germline V gene lookup returns CDR1 SGHVS and CDR2 FQNEAQ. V lost 4 bases, J lost 9 bases, and 17 bases lay in between. The CDR3 spans 14 residues. The CDR3 sequence is CASSSLTRGDTQYF. As DNA, the CDR3 is TGTGCCAGCAGCTCCTTAACCAGGGGCGACACGCAGTATTTT.

The chain joins TRBV7-8 to TRBJ1-2, with D unresolved. V lost 4 bases, J lost 0 bases, and 12 bases lay in between. The CDR3 is made up of 15 amino acids. Per the germline V gene, CDR1 is SGHVS and CDR2 is FQNEAQ. CDR3 loop: CASSYSPAANYGYTF. CDR3 DNA: TGTGCCAGCAGCTACTCCCCTGCGGCTAACTATGGCTACACCTTC.

The chain uses TRBV5-8 and TRBJ1-5; no clear D. CDR1 and CDR2 (germline): SGHTS, YDEGEE. Trimming pared 1 base from V and 4 bases from J, leaving 6 bases between. The CDR3 totals 13 residues. CDR3 DNA sequence: TGTGCCAGCAGCTTGTCCGGGAATCAGCCCCAGCATTTT. As protein: CASSLSGNQPQHF.

Only one count was recorded for this clone. This chain joins TRBV29-1 and TRBJ1-2; 10 nucleotides align to TRBD1. Germline assignment: CDR1 SQVTM and CDR2 ANQGSEA. V gave up 5 bases and J gave up 10 bases; unmatched junction bases: 13. This CDR3 is 14 amino acids long. CDR3 bases: TGCAGCGTTCGACCGGGACAGGGGCCGGATTACTACACCTTC. As protein: CSVRPGQGPDYYTF.

This sequence joins TRBV4-1 and TRBJ2-1; perhaps TRBD1 as D (8 bases). With 8 bases removed from V and 8 bases from J, the gap between germline ends came to 25 bases. CDR1 MGHRA and CDR2 YSYEKL come from the germline V gene. The CDR3 sequence is 16 residues long. The CDR3 DNA is TGCGCCAGCTCCCGGAGAGGACAGGGAGGGTTGGATGAGCAGTTCTTC. Translation gives CASSRRGQGGLDEQFF.

This clone was counted a few times. V usage is TRBV5-1 and J usage is TRBJ2-3, with D unresolved. CDR3 length: 15 residues. Germline V CDR1 and CDR2: SGHRS, YFSETQ. V was clipped by 4 bases and J by 2 bases, with 14 bases between them. The CDR3 region has the DNA TGCGCCAGCAGCCCTCTCAGTGAAATCACAGATACGCAGTATTTT. Amino acids: CASSPLSEITDTQYF. The full variable domain, with the rest looked up from reference TRBV5-1 and TRBJ2-3, is KAGVTQTPRYLIKTRGQQVTLSCSPISGHRSVSWYQQTPGQGLQFLFEYFSETQRNKGNFPGRFSGRQFSNSRSEMNVSTLELGDSALYLCASSPLSEITDTQYFGPGTRLTVL.

The chain links TRBV30 to TRBJ2-1; TRBD2 aligns across 8 bases. The CDR3 spans 17 residues. Germline CDR1 reads GTSNPN; CDR2 reads SVGIG (reference sequence). Trimming at V came to 0 bases and at J to 6 bases, leaving 13 bases not matched to a gene. This CDR3 is CAWSVRAGREAANEQFF. CDR3 DNA sequence: TGTGCCTGGAGTGTCCGGGCGGGGCGGGAGGCGGCCAATGAGCAGTTCTTC.

The chain uses TRBV5-1 and TRBJ2-1, with 10 positions matching TRBD2. Germline V gene lookup returns CDR1 SGHRS and CDR2 YFSETQ. The CDR3 totals 15 residues. After removal of 1 base from V and 6 bases from J, the junction contained 4 bases not matched to a gene. The CDR3 coding sequence is TGCGCCAGCAGCTTGTCTAGCGGGGGCCTCAATGAGCAGTTCTTC. Its protein is CASSLSSGGLNEQFF.

The rearrangement uses TRBV11-2 and TRBJ1-5; D is possibly TRBD1 (5 bases). Trimming removed 2 bases at V and 2 bases at J, with 7 bases between. Germline-derived CDR1 and CDR2 are SGHAT and FQNNGV. The CDR3 has 14 amino acids. DNA of the CDR3: TGTGCCAGCAGCTTATCCAGGGGCAATCAGCCCCAGCATTTT. This gives the protein CASSLSRGNQPQHF.

The CDR3 loop reads CASSFTERGEQFF. Here the CDR3 DNA reads TGTGCCAGCAGTTTTACCGAGCGGGGTGAGCAGTTCTTC. The V call is TRBV27, the J call TRBJ2-1; 7 bases fit TRBD2. CDR3 length: 13 amino acids. V was clipped by 3 bases and J by 9 bases; unmatched bases: 5. Germline V CDR1 and CDR2: MNHEY, SMNVEV (reference sequence).

This chain connects TRBV27 to TRBJ2-7; D remains ambiguous. This CDR3 has 16 residues. CDR1 MNHEY and CDR2 SMNVEV come from the germline V gene (reference sequence). The V and J ends lost 3 bases and 0 bases respectively, with 15 bases between them. DNA for the CDR3: TGTGCCAGCAGTTTCCATGATGGTGTAAGCTCCTACGAGCAGTACTTC. Translation gives CASSFHDGVSSYEQYF.

This clone was seen at least ten times. The V gene is TRBV2, the J gene TRBJ2-5, with D hard to call. The V gene's germline CDR1 is SNHLY and CDR2 FYNNEI. Trimming removed 7 bases at V and 3 bases at J, with 9 bases between. This CDR3 comprises 12 residues. The CDR3 sequence is CASTYPEETQYF. The CDR3 DNA follows: TGTGCCAGCACATATCCAGAAGAGACCCAGTACTTC.

V gene TRBV14 combines with J gene TRBJ1-2; 8 nucleotides align to TRBD1. Germline values: CDR1 SGHDN, CDR2 FVKESK. This CDR3 comprises 16 residues. The V segment lost 2 bases and the J segment 6 bases; nucleotides outside the gene matches: 11. The CDR3 nucleotides are TGTGCCAGCAGCCAATCACTCCTAACGACAGGGGATGGCTACACCTTC. Its translation is CASSQSLLTTGDGYTF.

This chain connects TRBV4-1 to TRBJ1-2, with TRBD1 identical over 7 bases. CDR1 and CDR2 from the germline V gene are MGHRA and YSYEKL. V dropped 4 bases and J dropped 7; count of bases not matched to a gene: 21. The CDR3 sequence is 18 residues long. The CDR3, as DNA: TGCGCCAGCAGCCCAAGATACTCACCGACAGGGTTCAGCTTTGGCTACACCTTC. It translates to CASSPRYSPTGFSFGYTF.

The chain links TRBV5-1 to TRBJ1-5, with TRBD1 identical over 7 bases. Germline CDR1 is SGHRS and CDR2 is YFSETQ. V shed 1 base, J shed 3 bases, and the junction held 4 bases outside the gene matches. The CDR3 loop spans 15 amino acids. DNA for the CDR3: TGCGCCAGCAGCTTGCTCGGACAGGACAATCAGCCCCAGCATTTT. This sequence encodes CASSLLGQDNQPQHF.

This clone was counted only a few times. This specimen includes other DNA sequences encoding the same CDR3. V is TRBV29-1 and J is TRBJ1-1; D remains ambiguous. The V gene lost 6 bases and the J gene lost 0 bases, with 8 bases spanning the gap. This CDR3 comprises 12 residues. The germline CDR1 and CDR2 sequences are SQVTM and ANQGSEA. This chain's CDR3 is CSVEGLNTEAFF. CDR3 DNA: TGCAGCGTCGAGGGTCTGAACACTGAAGCTTTCTTT. The full variable domain, rest sourced from reference TRBV29-1 and TRBJ1-1, is SAVISQKPSRDICQRGTSLTIQCQVDSQVTMMFWYRQQPGQSLTLIATANQGSEATYESGFVIDKFPISRPNLTFSTLTVSNMSPEDSSIYLCSVEGLNTEAFFGQGTRLTVV.